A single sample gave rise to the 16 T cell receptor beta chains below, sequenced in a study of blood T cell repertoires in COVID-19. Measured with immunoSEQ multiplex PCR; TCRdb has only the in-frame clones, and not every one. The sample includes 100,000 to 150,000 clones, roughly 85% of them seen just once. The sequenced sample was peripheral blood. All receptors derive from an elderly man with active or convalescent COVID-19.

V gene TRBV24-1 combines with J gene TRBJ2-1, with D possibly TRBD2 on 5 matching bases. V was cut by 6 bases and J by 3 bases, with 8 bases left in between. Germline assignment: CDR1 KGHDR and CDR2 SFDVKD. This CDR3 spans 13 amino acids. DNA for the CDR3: TGTGCCACCAGTCCTCGGGGCTACAATGAGCAGTTCTTC. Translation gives CATSPRGYNEQFF.

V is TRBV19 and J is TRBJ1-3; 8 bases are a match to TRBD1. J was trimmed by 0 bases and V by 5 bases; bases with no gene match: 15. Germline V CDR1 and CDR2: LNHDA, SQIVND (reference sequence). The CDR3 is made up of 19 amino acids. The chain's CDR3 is CASSLLSAGDRYSGNTIYF. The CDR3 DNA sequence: TGTGCCAGTAGTCTCCTAAGCGCGGGGGACAGGTACTCTGGAAACACCATATATTTT. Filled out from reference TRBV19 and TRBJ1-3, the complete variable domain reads DGGITQSPKYLFRKEGQNVTLSCEQNLNHDAMYWYRQDPGQGLRLIYYSQIVNDFQKGDIAEGYSVSREKKESFPLTVTSAQKNPTAFYLCASSLLSAGDRYSGNTIYFGEGSWLTVV.

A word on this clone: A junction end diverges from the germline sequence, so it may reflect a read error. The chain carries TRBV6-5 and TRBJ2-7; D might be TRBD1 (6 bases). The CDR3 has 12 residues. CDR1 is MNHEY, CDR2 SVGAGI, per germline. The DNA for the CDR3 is TGTGCCACCCACCCTGGACAGACCTTCGTTAACTTC. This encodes CATHPGQTFVNF.

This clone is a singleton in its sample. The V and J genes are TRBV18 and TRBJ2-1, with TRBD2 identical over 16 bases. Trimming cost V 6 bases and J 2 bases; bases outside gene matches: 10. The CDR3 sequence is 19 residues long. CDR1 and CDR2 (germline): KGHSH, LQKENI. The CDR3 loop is CASSRSGTSGRGTYNEQFF. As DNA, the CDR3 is TGTGCCAGCTCGCGCTCCGGGACTAGCGGGAGGGGTACCTACAATGAGCAGTTCTTC.

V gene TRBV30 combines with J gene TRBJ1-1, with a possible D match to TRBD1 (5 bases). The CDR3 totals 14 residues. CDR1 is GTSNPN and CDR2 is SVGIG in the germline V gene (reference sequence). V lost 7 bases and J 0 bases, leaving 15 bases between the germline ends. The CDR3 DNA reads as TGTGCCTACGCCCCAGGGCTAATGAACACTGAAGCTTTCTTT. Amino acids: CAYAPGLMNTEAFF. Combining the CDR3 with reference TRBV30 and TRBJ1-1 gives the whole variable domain SQTIHQWPATLVQPVGSPLSLECTVEGTSNPNLYWYRQAAGRGLQLLFYSVGIGQISSEVPQNLSASRPQDRQFILSSKKLLLSDSGFYLCAYAPGLMNTEAFFGQGTRLTVV.

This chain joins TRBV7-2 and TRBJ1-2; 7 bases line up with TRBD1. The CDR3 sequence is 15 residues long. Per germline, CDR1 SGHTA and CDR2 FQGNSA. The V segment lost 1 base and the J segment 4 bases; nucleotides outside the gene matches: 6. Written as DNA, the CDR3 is TGTGCCAGCAGCTTAGTTGGGGACAGCGGCTATGGCTACACCTTC. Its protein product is CASSLVGDSGYGYTF.

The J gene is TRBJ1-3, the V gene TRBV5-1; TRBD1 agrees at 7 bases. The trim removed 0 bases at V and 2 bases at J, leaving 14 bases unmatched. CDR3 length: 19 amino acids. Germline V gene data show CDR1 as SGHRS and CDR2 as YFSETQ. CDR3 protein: CASSLGPRGFKDAGNTIYF. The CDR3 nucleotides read TGCGCCAGCAGCTTGGGTCCCAGGGGGTTCAAGGACGCTGGAAACACCATATATTTT.

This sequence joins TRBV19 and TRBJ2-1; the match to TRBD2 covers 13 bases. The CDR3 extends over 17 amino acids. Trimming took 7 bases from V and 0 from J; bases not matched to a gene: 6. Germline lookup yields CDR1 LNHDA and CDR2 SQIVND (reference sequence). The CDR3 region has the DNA TGTGCCAGTATGGGGACTAGCGGGGTAAGCTCCTACAATGAGCAGTTCTTC. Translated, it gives CASMGTSGVSSYNEQFF. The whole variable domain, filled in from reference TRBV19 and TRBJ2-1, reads DGGITQSPKYLFRKEGQNVTLSCEQNLNHDAMYWYRQDPGQGLRLIYYSQIVNDFQKGDIAEGYSVSREKKESFPLTVTSAQKNPTAFYLCASMGTSGVSSYNEQFFGPGTRLTVL.

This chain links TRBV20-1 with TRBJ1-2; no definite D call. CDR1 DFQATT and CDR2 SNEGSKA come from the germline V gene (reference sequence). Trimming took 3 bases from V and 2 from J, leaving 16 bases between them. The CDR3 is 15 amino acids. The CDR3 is CSASFGRQINYGYTF. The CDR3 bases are TGCAGTGCTAGTTTTGGGAGGCAGATCAACTATGGCTACACCTTC.

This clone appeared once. CDR3 coding DNA: TGTGCCAGTAGTATCGAGGACTATGCCCCCTACAATGAGCAGTTCTTC. It specifies CASSIEDYAPYNEQFF. The chain couples TRBV19 to TRBJ2-1, with D possibly TRBD2 on 6 matching bases. V was pared by 3 bases and J by 2 bases, with 14 bases between. There are 16 residues in the CDR3. Germline V CDR1 and CDR2: LNHDA, SQIVND (reference sequence).

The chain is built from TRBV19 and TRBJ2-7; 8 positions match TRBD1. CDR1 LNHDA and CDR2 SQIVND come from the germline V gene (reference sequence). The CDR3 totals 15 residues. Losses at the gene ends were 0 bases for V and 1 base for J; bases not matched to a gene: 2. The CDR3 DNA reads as TGTGCCAGTAGTATAGACAGGACAGGGTCCTACGAGCAGTACTTC. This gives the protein CASSIDRTGSYEQYF.

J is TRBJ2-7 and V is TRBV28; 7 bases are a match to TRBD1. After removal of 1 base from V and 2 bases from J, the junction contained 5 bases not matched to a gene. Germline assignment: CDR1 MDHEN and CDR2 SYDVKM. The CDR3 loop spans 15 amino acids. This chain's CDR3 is CASSLSGQPPYEQYF. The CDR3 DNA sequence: TGTGCCAGCAGTTTATCGGGACAGCCGCCCTACGAGCAGTACTTC.

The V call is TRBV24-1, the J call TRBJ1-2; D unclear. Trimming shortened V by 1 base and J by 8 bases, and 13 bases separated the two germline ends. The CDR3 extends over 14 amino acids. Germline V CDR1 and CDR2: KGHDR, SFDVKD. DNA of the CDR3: TGTGCCACCAGTGATTTCCTGTCTACCAAGGGCTACACCTTC. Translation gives CATSDFLSTKGYTF.

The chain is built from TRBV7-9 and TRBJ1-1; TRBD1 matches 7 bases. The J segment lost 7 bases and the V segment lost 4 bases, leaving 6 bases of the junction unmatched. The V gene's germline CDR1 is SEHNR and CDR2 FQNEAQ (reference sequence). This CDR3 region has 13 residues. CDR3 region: CASSSWDSHEAFF. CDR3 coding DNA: TGTGCCAGCAGCTCGTGGGACAGCCATGAAGCTTTCTTT.

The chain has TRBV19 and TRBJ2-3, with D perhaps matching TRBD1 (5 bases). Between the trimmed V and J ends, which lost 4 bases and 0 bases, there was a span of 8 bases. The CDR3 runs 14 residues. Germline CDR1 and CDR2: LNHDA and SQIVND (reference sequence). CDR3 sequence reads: CASSTTASTDTQYF. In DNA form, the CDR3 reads TGTGCCAGTAGTACGACAGCTAGCACAGATACGCAGTATTTT. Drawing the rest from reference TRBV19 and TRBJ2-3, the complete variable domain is DGGITQSPKYLFRKEGQNVTLSCEQNLNHDAMYWYRQDPGQGLRLIYYSQIVNDFQKGDIAEGYSVSREKKESFPLTVTSAQKNPTAFYLCASSTTASTDTQYFGPGTRLTVL.

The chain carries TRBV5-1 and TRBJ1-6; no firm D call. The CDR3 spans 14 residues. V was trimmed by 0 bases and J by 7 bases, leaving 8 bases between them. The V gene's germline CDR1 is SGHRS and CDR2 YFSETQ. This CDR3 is CASSLGGDNSPLHF. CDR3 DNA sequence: TGCGCCAGCAGCTTGGGCGGTGACAATTCACCCCTCCACTTT.